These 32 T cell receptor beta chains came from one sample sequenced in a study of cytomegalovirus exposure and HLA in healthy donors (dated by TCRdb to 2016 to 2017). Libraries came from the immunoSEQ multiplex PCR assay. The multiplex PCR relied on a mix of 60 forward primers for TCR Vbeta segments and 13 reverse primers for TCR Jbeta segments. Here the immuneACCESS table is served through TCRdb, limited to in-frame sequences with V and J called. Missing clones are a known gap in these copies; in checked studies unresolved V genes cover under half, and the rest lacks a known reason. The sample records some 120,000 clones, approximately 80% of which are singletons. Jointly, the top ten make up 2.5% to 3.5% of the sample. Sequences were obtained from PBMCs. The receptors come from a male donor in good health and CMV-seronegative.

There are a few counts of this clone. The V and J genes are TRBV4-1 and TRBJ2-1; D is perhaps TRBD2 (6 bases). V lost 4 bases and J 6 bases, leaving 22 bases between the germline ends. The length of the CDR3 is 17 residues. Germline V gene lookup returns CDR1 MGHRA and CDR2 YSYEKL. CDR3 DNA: TGCGCCAGCAGCCTAGGAGTGGCTAGCCGGGAGAGCAATGAGCAGTTCTTC. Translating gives CASSLGVASRESNEQFF.

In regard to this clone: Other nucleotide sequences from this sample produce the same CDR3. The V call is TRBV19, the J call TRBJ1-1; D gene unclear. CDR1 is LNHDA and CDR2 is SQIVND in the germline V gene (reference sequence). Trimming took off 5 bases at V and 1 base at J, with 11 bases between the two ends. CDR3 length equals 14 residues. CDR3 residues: CASSPNTKNTEAFF. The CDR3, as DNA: TGTGCCAGTAGTCCGAACACAAAGAACACTGAAGCTTTCTTT.

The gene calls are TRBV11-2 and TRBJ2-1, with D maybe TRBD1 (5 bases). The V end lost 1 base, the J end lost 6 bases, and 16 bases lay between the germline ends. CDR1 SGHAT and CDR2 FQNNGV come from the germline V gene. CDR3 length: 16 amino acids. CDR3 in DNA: TGTGCCAGCAGCTTAGTAAGGGGCCCAGGTATCAATGAGCAGTTCTTC. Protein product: CASSLVRGPGINEQFF.

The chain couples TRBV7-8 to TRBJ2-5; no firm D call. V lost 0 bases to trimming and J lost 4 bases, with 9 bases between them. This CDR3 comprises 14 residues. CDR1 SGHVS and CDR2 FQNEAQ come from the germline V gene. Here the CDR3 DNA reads TGTGCCAGCAGCTTAGCAGACTTGATAGAGACCCAGTACTTC. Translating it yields CASSLADLIETQYF.

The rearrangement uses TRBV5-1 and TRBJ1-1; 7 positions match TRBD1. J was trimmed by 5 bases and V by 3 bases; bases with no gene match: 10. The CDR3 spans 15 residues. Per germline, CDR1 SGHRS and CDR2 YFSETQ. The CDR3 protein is CASSSRQGGGTEAFF. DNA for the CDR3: TGCGCCAGCAGCTCCCGACAGGGAGGAGGGACTGAAGCTTTCTTT.

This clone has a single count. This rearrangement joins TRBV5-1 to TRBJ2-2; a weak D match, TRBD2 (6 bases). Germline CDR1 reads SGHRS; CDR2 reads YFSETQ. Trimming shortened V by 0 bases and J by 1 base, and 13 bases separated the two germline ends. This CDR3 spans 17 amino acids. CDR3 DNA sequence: TGCGCCAGCAGCTTGGGTAGGGGACTGATGAACACCGGGGAGCTGTTTTTT. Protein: CASSLGRGLMNTGELFF. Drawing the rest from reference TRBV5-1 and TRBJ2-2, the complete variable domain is KAGVTQTPRYLIKTRGQQVTLSCSPISGHRSVSWYQQTPGQGLQFLFEYFSETQRNKGNFPGRFSGRQFSNSRSEMNVSTLELGDSALYLCASSLGRGLMNTGELFFGEGSRLTVL.

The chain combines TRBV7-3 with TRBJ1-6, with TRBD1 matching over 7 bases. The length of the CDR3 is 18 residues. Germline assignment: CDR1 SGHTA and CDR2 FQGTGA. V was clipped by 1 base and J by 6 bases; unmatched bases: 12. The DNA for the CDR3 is TGTGCCAGCAGCTTAAAGTCCTGGAGGGACAGATCTAATTCACCCCTCCACTTT. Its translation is CASSLKSWRDRSNSPLHF.

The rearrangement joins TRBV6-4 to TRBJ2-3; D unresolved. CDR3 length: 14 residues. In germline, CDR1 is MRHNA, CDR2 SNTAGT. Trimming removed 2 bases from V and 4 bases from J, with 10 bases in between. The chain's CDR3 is CASSDISSPDTQYF. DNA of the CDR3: TGTGCCAGCAGTGACATTAGTTCCCCAGATACGCAGTATTTT.

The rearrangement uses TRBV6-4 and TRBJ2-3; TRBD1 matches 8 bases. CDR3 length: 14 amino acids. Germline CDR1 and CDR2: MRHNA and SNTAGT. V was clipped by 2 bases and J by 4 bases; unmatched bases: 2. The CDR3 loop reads CASSDEQGADTQYF. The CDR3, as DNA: TGTGCCAGCAGTGACGAACAGGGGGCAGATACGCAGTATTTT.

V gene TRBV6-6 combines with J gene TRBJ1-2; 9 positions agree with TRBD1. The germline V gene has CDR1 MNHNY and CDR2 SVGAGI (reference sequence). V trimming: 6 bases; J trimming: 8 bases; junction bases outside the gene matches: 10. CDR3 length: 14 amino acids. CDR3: CASRDRGQGSGYTF. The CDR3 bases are TGTGCCAGCAGGGATAGAGGACAGGGGAGCGGCTACACCTTC.

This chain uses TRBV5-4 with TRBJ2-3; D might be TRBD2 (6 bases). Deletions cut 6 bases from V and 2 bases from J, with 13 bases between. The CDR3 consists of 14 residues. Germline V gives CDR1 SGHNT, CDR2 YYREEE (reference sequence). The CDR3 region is CASKEGGTTDTQYF. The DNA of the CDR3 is TGTGCCAGCAAGGAGGGAGGTACCACAGATACGCAGTATTTT.

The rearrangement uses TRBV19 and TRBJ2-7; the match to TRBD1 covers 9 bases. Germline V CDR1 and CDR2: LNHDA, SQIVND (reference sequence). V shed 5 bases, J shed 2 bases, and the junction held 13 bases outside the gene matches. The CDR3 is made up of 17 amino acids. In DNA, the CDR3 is TGTGCCAGTAGTTTATATCAACAGGGGGCCCTACCCTACGAGCAGTACTTC. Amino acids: CASSLYQQGALPYEQYF.

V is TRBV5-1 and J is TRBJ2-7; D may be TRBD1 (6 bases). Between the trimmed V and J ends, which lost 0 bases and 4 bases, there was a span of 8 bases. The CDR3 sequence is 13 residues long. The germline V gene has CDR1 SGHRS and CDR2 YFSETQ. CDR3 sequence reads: CASSLGTVYEQYF. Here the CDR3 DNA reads TGCGCCAGCAGCTTGGGGACAGTATACGAGCAGTACTTC.

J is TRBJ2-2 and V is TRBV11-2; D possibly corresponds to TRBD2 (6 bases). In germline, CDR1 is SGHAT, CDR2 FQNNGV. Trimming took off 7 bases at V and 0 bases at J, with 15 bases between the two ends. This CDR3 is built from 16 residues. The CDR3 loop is CASNTGTFANTGELFF. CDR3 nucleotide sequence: TGTGCCAGCAACACTGGGACTTTCGCGAACACCGGGGAGCTGTTTTTT.

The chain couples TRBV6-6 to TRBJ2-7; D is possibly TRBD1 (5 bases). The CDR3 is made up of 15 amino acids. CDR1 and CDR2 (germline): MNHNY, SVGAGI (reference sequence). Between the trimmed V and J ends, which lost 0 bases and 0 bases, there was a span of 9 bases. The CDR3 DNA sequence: TGTGCCAGCAGTTACTCGGCAGGGCGCTCCTACGAGCAGTACTTC. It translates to CASSYSAGRSYEQYF.

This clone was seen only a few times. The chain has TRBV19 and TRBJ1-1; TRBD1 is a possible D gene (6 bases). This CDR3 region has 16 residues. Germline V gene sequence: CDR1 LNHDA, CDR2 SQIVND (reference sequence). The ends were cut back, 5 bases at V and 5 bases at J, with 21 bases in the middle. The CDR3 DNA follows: TGTGCCAGTAGTCCTTGGGGCAGGGGAGTTGGGACTGAAGCTTTCTTT. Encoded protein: CASSPWGRGVGTEAFF.

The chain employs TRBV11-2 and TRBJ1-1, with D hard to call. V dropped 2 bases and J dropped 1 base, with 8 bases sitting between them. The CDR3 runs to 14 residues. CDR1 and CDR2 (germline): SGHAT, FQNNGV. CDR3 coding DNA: TGTGCCAGCAGCTTACTAGTGCGGAACACTGAAGCTTTCTTT. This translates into CASSLLVRNTEAFF.

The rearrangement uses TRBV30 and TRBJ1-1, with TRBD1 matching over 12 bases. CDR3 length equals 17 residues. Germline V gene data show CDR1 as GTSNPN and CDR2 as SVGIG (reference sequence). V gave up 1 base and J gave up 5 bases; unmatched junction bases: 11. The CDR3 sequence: CAWSARDRGQRRTEAFF. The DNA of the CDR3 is TGTGCCTGGAGTGCAAGGGACAGGGGGCAACGGAGAACTGAAGCTTTCTTT. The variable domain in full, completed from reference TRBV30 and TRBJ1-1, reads SQTIHQWPATLVQPVGSPLSLECTVEGTSNPNLYWYRQAAGRGLQLLFYSVGIGQISSEVPQNLSASRPQDRQFILSSKKLLLSDSGFYLCAWSARDRGQRRTEAFFGQGTRLTVV.

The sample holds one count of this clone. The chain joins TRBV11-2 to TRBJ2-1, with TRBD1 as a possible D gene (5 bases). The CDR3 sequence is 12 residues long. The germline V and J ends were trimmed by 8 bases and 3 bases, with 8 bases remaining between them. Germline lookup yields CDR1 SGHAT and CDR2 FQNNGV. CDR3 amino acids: CASLGVYNEQFF. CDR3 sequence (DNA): TGTGCCAGCCTAGGGGTCTACAATGAGCAGTTCTTC.

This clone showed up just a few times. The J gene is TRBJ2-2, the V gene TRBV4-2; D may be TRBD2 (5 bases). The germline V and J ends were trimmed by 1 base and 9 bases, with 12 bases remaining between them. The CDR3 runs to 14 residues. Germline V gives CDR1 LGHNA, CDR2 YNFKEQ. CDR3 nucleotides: TGTGCCAGCAGCCAAGTTAGCGATACCCGGGAGCTGTTTTTT. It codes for CASSQVSDTRELFF.

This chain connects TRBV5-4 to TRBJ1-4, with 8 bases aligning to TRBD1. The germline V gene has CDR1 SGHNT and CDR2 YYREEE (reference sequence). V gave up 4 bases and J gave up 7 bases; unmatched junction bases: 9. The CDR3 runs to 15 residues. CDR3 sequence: CASSGTGGVGEKLFF. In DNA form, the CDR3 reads TGTGCCAGCAGCGGGACAGGAGGGGTCGGTGAAAAACTGTTTTTT.

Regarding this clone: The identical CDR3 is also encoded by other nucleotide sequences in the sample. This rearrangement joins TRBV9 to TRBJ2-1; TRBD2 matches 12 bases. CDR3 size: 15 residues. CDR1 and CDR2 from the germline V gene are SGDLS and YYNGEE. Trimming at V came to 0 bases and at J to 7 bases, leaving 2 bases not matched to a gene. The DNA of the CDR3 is TGTGCCAGCAGCGTAGGACTAGCGGGAGTGAATGAGCAGTTCTTC. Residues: CASSVGLAGVNEQFF. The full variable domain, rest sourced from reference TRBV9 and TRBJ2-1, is DSGVTQTPKHLITATGQRVTLRCSPRSGDLSVYWYQQSLDQGLQFLIQYYNGEERAKGNILERFSAQQFPDLHSELNLSSLELGDSALYFCASSVGLAGVNEQFFGPGTRLTVL.

The CDR3 coding sequence is TGTGCCTGGTCTGGACAGCATAATTCACCCCTCCACTTT. The encoded protein is CAWSGQHNSPLHF. The chain carries TRBV30 and TRBJ1-6; TRBD1 might be the D (6 bases). The CDR3 length is 13 residues. The ends were cut back, 5 bases at V and 5 bases at J, with 10 bases in the middle. CDR1 is GTSNPN, CDR2 SVGIG, per germline (reference sequence).

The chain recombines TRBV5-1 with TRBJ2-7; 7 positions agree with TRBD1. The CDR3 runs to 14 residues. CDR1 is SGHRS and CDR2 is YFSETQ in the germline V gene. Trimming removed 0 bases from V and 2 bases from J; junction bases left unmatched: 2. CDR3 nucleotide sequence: TGCGCCAGCAGCTTGGACGGGACAGCCTACGAGCAGTACTTC. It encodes CASSLDGTAYEQYF.

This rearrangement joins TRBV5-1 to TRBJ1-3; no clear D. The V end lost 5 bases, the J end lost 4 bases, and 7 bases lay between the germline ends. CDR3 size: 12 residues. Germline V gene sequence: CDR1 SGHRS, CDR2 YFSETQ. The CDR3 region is CASSPSGNTIYF. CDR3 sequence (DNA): TGCGCCAGCAGTCCCTCGGGAAACACCATATATTTT.

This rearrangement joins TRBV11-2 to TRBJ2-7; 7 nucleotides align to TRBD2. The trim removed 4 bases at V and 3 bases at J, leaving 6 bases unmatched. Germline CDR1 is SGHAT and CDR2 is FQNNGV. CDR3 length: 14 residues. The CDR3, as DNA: TGTGCCAGCAGCTCGATAGCGGGCAACTACGAGCAGTACTTC. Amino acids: CASSSIAGNYEQYF.

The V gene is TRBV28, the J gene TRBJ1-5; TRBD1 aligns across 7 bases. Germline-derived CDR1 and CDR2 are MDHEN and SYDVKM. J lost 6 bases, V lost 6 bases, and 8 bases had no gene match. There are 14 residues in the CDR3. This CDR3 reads CASRTGTETQPQHF. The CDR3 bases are TGTGCCAGCAGAACCGGGACAGAGACTCAGCCCCAGCATTTT. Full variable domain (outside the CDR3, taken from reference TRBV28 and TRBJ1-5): DVKVTQSSRYLVKRTGEKVFLECVQDMDHENMFWYRQDPGLGLRLIYFSYDVKMKEKGDIPEGYSVSREKKERFSLILESASTNQTSMYLCASRTGTETQPQHFGDGTRLSIL.

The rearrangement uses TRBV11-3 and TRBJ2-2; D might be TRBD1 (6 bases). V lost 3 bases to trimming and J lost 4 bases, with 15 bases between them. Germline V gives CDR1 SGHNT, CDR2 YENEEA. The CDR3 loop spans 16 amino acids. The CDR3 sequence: CASSLGYRERTGELFF. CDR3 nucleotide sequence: TGTGCCAGCAGCTTGGGTTACAGGGAACGCACCGGGGAGCTGTTTTTT. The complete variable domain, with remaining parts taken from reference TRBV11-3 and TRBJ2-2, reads EAGVVQSPRYKIIEKKQPVAFWCNPISGHNTLYWYLQNLGQGPELLIRYENEEAVDDSQLPKDRFSAERLKGVDSTLKIQPAELGDSAVYLCASSLGYRERTGELFFGEGSRLTVL.

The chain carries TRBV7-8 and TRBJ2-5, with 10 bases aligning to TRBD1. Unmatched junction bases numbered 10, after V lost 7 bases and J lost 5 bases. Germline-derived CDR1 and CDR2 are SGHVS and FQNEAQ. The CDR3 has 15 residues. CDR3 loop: CASNPRDRGFETQYF. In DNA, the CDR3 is TGTGCCAGCAACCCCCGGGACAGGGGCTTCGAGACCCAGTACTTC. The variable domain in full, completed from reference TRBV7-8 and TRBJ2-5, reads GAGVSQSPRYKVAKRGQDVALRCDPISGHVSLFWYQQALGQGPEFLTYFQNEAQLDKSGLPSDRFFAERPEGSVSTLKIQRTQQEDSAVYLCASNPRDRGFETQYFGPGTRLLVL.

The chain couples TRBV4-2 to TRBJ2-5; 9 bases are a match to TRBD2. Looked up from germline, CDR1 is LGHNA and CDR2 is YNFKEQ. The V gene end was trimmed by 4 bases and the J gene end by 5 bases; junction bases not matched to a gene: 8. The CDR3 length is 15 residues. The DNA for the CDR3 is TGTGCCAGCAGCCCTAGCGGGGATCCGAAGGAGACCCAGTACTTC. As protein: CASSPSGDPKETQYF.

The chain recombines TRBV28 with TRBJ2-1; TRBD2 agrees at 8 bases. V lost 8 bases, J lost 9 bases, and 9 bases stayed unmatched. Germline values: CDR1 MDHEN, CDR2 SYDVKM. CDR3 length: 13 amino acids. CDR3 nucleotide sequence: TGTGCCAGCGACCCCAACGGGGGGGTTGAGCAGTTCTTC. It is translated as CASDPNGGVEQFF.

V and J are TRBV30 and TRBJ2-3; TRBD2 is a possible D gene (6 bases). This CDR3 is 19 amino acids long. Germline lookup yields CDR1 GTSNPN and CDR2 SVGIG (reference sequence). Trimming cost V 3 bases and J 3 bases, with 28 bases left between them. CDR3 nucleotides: TGTGCCTGGAGCGTCGAGGGTGAGGGAATGGGACTCACAACAGATACGCAGTATTTT. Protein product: CAWSVEGEGMGLTTDTQYF.